A selection of T cell receptor beta chains follows, all from one sample in a study of beta chain features in type 1 diabetes. The table came from immunoSEQ multiplex PCR; TCRdb's copy has only in-frame clones and leaves some out. Among roughly 14,000 clones listed, over 40% were seen once. The material sequenced was stem cell memory CD4+ T cells from blood. These receptors originate from a woman in her 40s in good health. The CDR3 runs from the conserved cysteine through the conserved F or W. The order of the fields is V gene, J gene, D gene, clone size, CDR3 protein, CDR3 DNA. The D gene is left open where the match is weak. Clone size appears in some rows only: once, few, many, or a class for an expanded clone.

V gene: TRBV2
J gene: TRBJ1-3
D gene: TRBD1
clone size: -
CDR3 protein: CASRRTGRGNTIYF
CDR3 DNA: TGTGCCAGCAGAAGGACAGGGCGTGGAAACACCATATATTTT

V gene: TRBV7-2
J gene: TRBJ2-4
D gene: -
clone size: medium-sized
CDR3 protein: CASSLLGQEAGHIQYF
CDR3 DNA: TGTGCCAGCAGCTTATTGGGCCAGGAGGCGGGGCACATTCAGTACTTC

V gene: TRBV5-4
J gene: TRBJ2-3
D gene: TRBD2
clone size: few
CDR3 protein: CASSRDGGASTDTQYF
CDR3 DNA: TGTGCCAGCAGCCGGGACGGGGGGGCCAGCACAGATACGCAGTATTTT

V gene: TRBV5-6
J gene: TRBJ1-3
D gene: -
clone size: -
CDR3 protein: CASRIRHSGNTIYF
CDR3 DNA: TGTGCCAGCAGGATTAGACATAGTGGAAACACCATATATTTT

V gene: TRBV25-1
J gene: TRBJ2-5
D gene: TRBD2
clone size: -
CDR3 protein: CASRGSGGAWETQYF
CDR3 DNA: TGTGCCAGCAGGGGTAGCGGGGGGGCCTGGGAGACCCAGTACTTC

V gene: TRBV19
J gene: TRBJ2-3
D gene: -
clone size: -
CDR3 protein: CASSIRTGRRSGTDTQYF
CDR3 DNA: TGTGCCAGTAGTATCCGAACGGGTAGAAGGTCGGGGACAGATACGCAGTATTTT

V gene: TRBV19
J gene: TRBJ2-7
D gene: TRBD2
clone size: -
CDR3 protein: CASSRGGAGVNYEQYF
CDR3 DNA: TGTGCCAGTAGTAGGGGGGGAGCGGGGGTGAACTACGAGCAGTACTTC

V gene: TRBV10-3
J gene: TRBJ2-3
D gene: TRBD1
clone size: -
CDR3 protein: CATGGQGGGDTQYF
CDR3 DNA: TGTGCCACCGGCGGACAGGGAGGCGGAGATACGCAGTATTTT

V gene: TRBV18
J gene: TRBJ1-5
D gene: -
clone size: few
CDR3 protein: CASSPPYSNQPQHF
CDR3 DNA: TGTGCCAGCTCACCACCCTATAGCAATCAGCCCCAGCATTTT

V gene: TRBV5-4
J gene: TRBJ2-7
D gene: TRBD2
clone size: -
CDR3 protein: CASSQPVSGGWREQYF
CDR3 DNA: TGTGCCAGCAGCCAACCCGTTAGCGGGGGTTGGCGAGAGCAGTACTTC

V gene: TRBV7-2
J gene: TRBJ1-2
D gene: -
clone size: -
CDR3 protein: CASSPKREGYGYTF
CDR3 DNA: TGTGCCAGCAGCCCAAAGCGCGAGGGCTATGGCTACACCTTC

V gene: TRBV6-1
J gene: TRBJ2-1
D gene: -
clone size: -
CDR3 protein: CASSEYLEQFF
CDR3 DNA: TGTGCCAGCAGTGAATATCTGGAGCAGTTCTTC

V gene: TRBV19
J gene: TRBJ1-2
D gene: -
clone size: medium-sized
CDR3 protein: CASSPANYGYTF
CDR3 DNA: TGTGCCAGTAGTCCCGCTAACTATGGCTACACCTTC

V gene: TRBV25-1
J gene: TRBJ2-3
D gene: -
clone size: -
CDR3 protein: CASSAPLGTDTQYF
CDR3 DNA: TGTGCCAGCAGTGCCCCCCTCGGCACAGATACGCAGTATTTT

V gene: TRBV5-1
J gene: TRBJ1-2
D gene: -
clone size: few
CDR3 protein: CASSLGDRIPSYGYTF
CDR3 DNA: TGCGCCAGCAGCTTGGGAGACAGGATCCCCTCCTATGGCTACACCTTC

V gene: TRBV11-3
J gene: TRBJ2-3
D gene: TRBD1
clone size: -
CDR3 protein: CASSLGGGASDTQYF
CDR3 DNA: TGTGCCAGCAGCTTAGGAGGGGGCGCATCCGATACGCAGTATTTT

V gene: TRBV6-5
J gene: TRBJ1-3
D gene: -
clone size: -
CDR3 protein: CASSYSTTGFGNTIYF
CDR3 DNA: TGTGCCAGCAGTTACTCGACCACAGGGTTTGGAAACACCATATATTTT

V gene: TRBV5-1
J gene: TRBJ2-7
D gene: TRBD1
clone size: -
CDR3 protein: CASTQSGPGGASGEQYF
CDR3 DNA: TGCGCCAGCACCCAATCAGGCCCAGGGGGCGCATCGGGAGAGCAGTACTTC

V gene: TRBV7-8
J gene: TRBJ2-5
D gene: -
clone size: -
CDR3 protein: CASSLGTALPPQYF
CDR3 DNA: TGTGCCAGCAGCTTAGGGACAGCCCTTCCACCGCAGTACTTC

V gene: TRBV5-1
J gene: TRBJ2-7
D gene: TRBD1
clone size: -
CDR3 protein: CASSLHKYGQGYEQYF
CDR3 DNA: TGCGCCAGCAGCTTACACAAATACGGACAGGGGTACGAGCAGTACTTC

V gene: TRBV5-1
J gene: TRBJ2-5
D gene: -
clone size: -
CDR3 protein: CASSLDSQETQYF
CDR3 DNA: TGCGCCAGCAGCTTGGACAGCCAAGAGACCCAGTACTTC

V gene: TRBV5-6
J gene: TRBJ2-3
D gene: TRBD2
clone size: -
CDR3 protein: CASSSRAGVGDTQYF
CDR3 DNA: TGTGCCAGCAGTTCTCGAGCGGGGGTGGGAGATACGCAGTATTTT

V gene: TRBV4-1
J gene: TRBJ2-3
D gene: -
clone size: -
CDR3 protein: CASTPIPGTLGTDTQYF
CDR3 DNA: TGCGCCAGCACTCCGATACCCGGGACACTCGGCACAGATACGCAGTATTTT

V gene: TRBV27
J gene: TRBJ2-1
D gene: -
clone size: -
CDR3 protein: CASSFGIPTEPNNEQFF
CDR3 DNA: TGTGCCAGCAGTTTTGGCATTCCAACAGAACCAAACAATGAGCAGTTCTTC

V gene: TRBV7-2
J gene: TRBJ2-7
D gene: TRBD1
clone size: -
CDR3 protein: CASSLAGTGSYEQYF
CDR3 DNA: TGTGCCAGCAGCTTAGCCGGGACAGGGAGCTACGAGCAGTACTTC

V gene: TRBV11-2
J gene: TRBJ2-2
D gene: -
clone size: -
CDR3 protein: CASSPRAGTQAGELFF
CDR3 DNA: TGTGCCAGCAGCCCCCGTGCAGGGACTCAAGCCGGGGAGCTGTTTTTT

V gene: TRBV19
J gene: TRBJ1-4
D gene: -
clone size: -
CDR3 protein: CASSIPGGQPEKLFF
CDR3 DNA: TGTGCCAGTAGTATCCCCGGGGGGCAACCTGAAAAACTGTTTTTT

V gene: TRBV11-1
J gene: TRBJ1-5
D gene: -
clone size: -
CDR3 protein: CASSPSLSGVYSNQPQHF
CDR3 DNA: TGTGCCAGCAGCCCTTCCCTCTCAGGGGTTTATAGCAATCAGCCCCAGCATTTT

V gene: TRBV6-6
J gene: TRBJ1-2
D gene: TRBD1
clone size: -
CDR3 protein: CASSYMAGGTNGYTF
CDR3 DNA: TGTGCCAGCAGTTACATGGCAGGGGGAACTAATGGCTACACCTTC

V gene: TRBV10-3
J gene: TRBJ1-2
D gene: -
clone size: -
CDR3 protein: CAISEGQLGYTF
CDR3 DNA: TGTGCCATCAGTGAGGGACAGTTGGGCTACACCTTC

V gene: TRBV10-3
J gene: TRBJ1-1
D gene: TRBD1
clone size: -
CDR3 protein: CAMRQGVNTEAFF
CDR3 DNA: TGTGCCATGCGGCAGGGGGTGAACACTGAAGCTTTCTTT

V gene: TRBV18
J gene: TRBJ1-2
D gene: -
clone size: -
CDR3 protein: CASSPDTRIGYTF
CDR3 DNA: TGTGCCAGCTCACCAGACACCAGGATCGGCTACACCTTC

V gene: TRBV6-1
J gene: TRBJ2-3
D gene: -
clone size: -
CDR3 protein: CASSEAGSSPDTQYF
CDR3 DNA: TGTGCCAGCAGTGAGGCCGGGTCCTCCCCAGATACGCAGTATTTT

V gene: TRBV29-1
J gene: TRBJ1-2
D gene: -
clone size: few
CDR3 protein: CSVTAAGYGYTF
CDR3 DNA: TGCAGCGTTACCGCTGCGGGGTATGGCTACACCTTC

V gene: TRBV6-6
J gene: TRBJ1-1
D gene: TRBD1
clone size: -
CDR3 protein: CASSYYRDSQAFF
CDR3 DNA: TGTGCCAGCAGTTACTACCGGGACAGCCAAGCTTTCTTT

V gene: TRBV7-9
J gene: TRBJ2-1
D gene: -
clone size: -
CDR3 protein: CASSLWEASSYNEQFF
CDR3 DNA: TGTGCCAGCAGCTTATGGGAGGCCAGCTCCTACAATGAGCAGTTCTTC

V gene: TRBV11-2
J gene: TRBJ1-3
D gene: -
clone size: -
CDR3 protein: CASSSLQQVQGFSGNTIYF
CDR3 DNA: TGTGCCAGCAGCTCTCTCCAACAGGTCCAGGGCTTCTCTGGAAACACCATATATTTT

V gene: TRBV6-1
J gene: TRBJ2-1
D gene: -
clone size: -
CDR3 protein: CASSASRLVRNEQFF
CDR3 DNA: TGTGCCAGCAGTGCGTCGCGACTAGTGAGGAATGAGCAGTTCTTC

V gene: TRBV7-8
J gene: TRBJ2-3
D gene: -
clone size: -
CDR3 protein: CASSLRETDTQYF
CDR3 DNA: TGTGCCAGCAGCCTCCGGGAGACAGATACGCAGTATTTT

V gene: TRBV6-6
J gene: TRBJ2-5
D gene: TRBD2
clone size: -
CDR3 protein: CASSRRDSGGGETQYF
CDR3 DNA: TGTGCCAGCAGCCGCCGGGATAGCGGGGGAGGGGAGACCCAGTACTTC

V gene: TRBV4-1
J gene: TRBJ1-1
D gene: -
clone size: few
CDR3 protein: CASSQGLGRRTEAFF
CDR3 DNA: TGCGCCAGCAGCCAAGGTCTAGGGAGACGCACTGAAGCTTTCTTT

V gene: TRBV7-2
J gene: TRBJ2-7
D gene: -
clone size: -
CDR3 protein: CASSLGTSVGQYF
CDR3 DNA: TGTGCCAGCAGCTTGGGGACATCAGTCGGGCAGTACTTC

V gene: TRBV5-1
J gene: TRBJ2-2
D gene: -
clone size: -
CDR3 protein: CASSGGFNTGELFF
CDR3 DNA: TGCGCCAGCAGCGGGGGGTTTAACACCGGGGAGCTGTTTTTT

V gene: TRBV7-9
J gene: TRBJ2-3
D gene: TRBD2
clone size: -
CDR3 protein: CASSGLAGGQAQYF
CDR3 DNA: TGTGCCAGCAGCGGACTAGCGGGGGGGCAAGCGCAGTATTTT

V gene: TRBV5-5
J gene: TRBJ2-1
D gene: TRBD2
clone size: -
CDR3 protein: CASSLQRGRYNEQFF
CDR3 DNA: TGTGCCAGCAGCTTACAGCGGGGGAGATACAATGAGCAGTTCTTC

V gene: TRBV5-1
J gene: TRBJ2-5
D gene: TRBD1
clone size: -
CDR3 protein: CASSEGTVGETQYF
CDR3 DNA: TGCGCCAGCAGCGAGGGGACAGTGGGCGAGACCCAGTACTTC

V gene: TRBV4-3
J gene: TRBJ2-1
D gene: -
clone size: few
CDR3 protein: CASSRGVSSYNEQFF
CDR3 DNA: TGCGCCAGCAGCCGGGGGGTCAGCTCCTACAATGAGCAGTTCTTC

V gene: TRBV18
J gene: TRBJ2-7
D gene: TRBD1
clone size: -
CDR3 protein: CASSPDRDYEQYF
CDR3 DNA: TGTGCCAGCTCACCTGACAGGGACTACGAGCAGTACTTC

V gene: TRBV5-1
J gene: TRBJ2-3
D gene: -
clone size: once
CDR3 protein: CASSYASVLSTDTQYF
CDR3 DNA: TGCGCCAGCAGCTATGCCTCGGTTCTTAGTACAGATACGCAGTATTTT

V gene: TRBV18
J gene: TRBJ1-1
D gene: -
clone size: -
CDR3 protein: CASSKLVGTLNTEAFF
CDR3 DNA: TGTGCCAGCTCAAAACTCGTCGGGACTTTGAACACTGAAGCTTTCTTT

V gene: TRBV5-6
J gene: TRBJ2-5
D gene: TRBD2
clone size: -
CDR3 protein: CASSFYSGEGGETQYF
CDR3 DNA: TGTGCCAGCAGCTTCTATAGCGGGGAAGGAGGGGAGACCCAGTACTTC

V gene: TRBV14
J gene: TRBJ2-6
D gene: -
clone size: -
CDR3 protein: CASKPPGGLSGANVLTF
CDR3 DNA: TGTGCCAGTAAACCGCCAGGAGGACTCTCTGGGGCCAACGTCCTGACTTTC